The 27 T cell receptor beta chains presented below share a single source sample, sequenced in a study of identical twins. TCRdb recomputed calls from the 5' RACE reads with MiXCR, one row per CDR3 protein. The table has some 590,000 distinct CDR3 sequences, more than 9% seen once; the top ten hold around 3%. This sample was also put to use in a study of yellow fever vaccine responses in identical twins.

The material sequenced was PBMCs. Receptor source: a woman aged 18 to 35 in good health.

This clonotype was detected ten times or more. The chain links TRBV12-3 or TRBV12-4 to TRBJ1-2, with D possibly TRBD1 on 6 matching bases. This CDR3 comprises 14 residues. V lost 2 bases to trimming and J lost 4 bases, with 11 bases between them. CDR3 loop: CASSLFAGAYGYTF. CDR3 sequence (DNA): TGTGCCAGCAGTTTATTTGCAGGGGCCTATGGCTACACCTTC.

The rearrangement joins TRBV5-4 to TRBJ2-6, with D unclear. Germline assignment: CDR1 SGHNT and CDR2 YYREEE (reference sequence). Trimming took off 1 base at V and 0 bases at J, with 14 bases between the two ends. This CDR3 has 18 residues. The CDR3 coding sequence is TGTGCCAGCAGCTTGTATACTCGACCGGGCTCTGGGGCCAACGTCCTGACTTTC. Residues: CASSLYTRPGSGANVLTF.

This clonotype was picked up many times. The chain has TRBV25-1 and TRBJ1-2, with a weak D call TRBD1 (6 bases). The germline CDR1 and CDR2 sequences are MGHDK and SYGVNS. The CDR3 spans 14 residues. V was pared by 2 bases and J by 7 bases, with 14 bases between. Here the CDR3 reads CASSEPRGLGGYTF. In nucleotides, the CDR3 is TGTGCCAGCAGTGAACCACGGGGGCTAGGTGGCTACACCTTC.

This clonotype was detected a few times. The gene calls are TRBV28 and TRBJ2-4, with a tentative D call TRBD2 (7 bases). The CDR3 is 13 amino acids. Germline CDR1 reads MDHEN; CDR2 reads SYDVKM. With 5 bases removed from V and 5 bases from J, the gap between germline ends came to 10 bases. CDR3 nucleotides: TGTGCCAGCAGTCAAGGGGGGGAAAACATTCAGTACTTC. Its protein is CASSQGGENIQYF.

The chain is built from TRBV18 and TRBJ2-3; 13 bases are a match to TRBD2. The germline gives CDR1 KGHSH, CDR2 LQKENI. J was trimmed by 6 bases and V by 11 bases; bases with no gene match: 11. The CDR3 runs 15 residues. CDR3 in amino acids: CASRRTSGGMDTQYF. The CDR3 region has the DNA TGTGCCTCCCGAAGGACTAGCGGGGGTATGGATACGCAGTATTTT.

This clonotype was seen a handful of times. The chain recombines TRBV5-6 with TRBJ2-3, with D possibly matching TRBD2 (6 bases). Trimming removed 3 bases from V and 1 base from J, with 9 bases in between. Germline assignment: CDR1 SGHDT and CDR2 YYEEEE. The CDR3 sequence is 14 residues long. CDR3 protein: CASSWGDRTDTQYF. The DNA for the CDR3 is TGTGCCAGCAGCTGGGGGGACCGCACAGATACGCAGTATTTT.

This clonotype was seen only a few times. V usage is TRBV18 and J usage is TRBJ1-1; tentatively, D is TRBD1 (5 bases). Germline V gives CDR1 KGHSH, CDR2 LQKENI. Deletions cut 4 bases from V and 5 bases from J, with 17 bases between. CDR3 length equals 15 residues. In nucleotides, the CDR3 is TGTGCCAGCTCACTAACGACACTGGGGCGTACTGAAGCTTTCTTT. As protein: CASSLTTLGRTEAFF.

DNA of the CDR3: TGTGCCAGCAGCTTATTCCATTCGGGGGGCAATCAGCCCCAGCATTTT. Its translation is CASSLFHSGGNQPQHF. The V call is TRBV7-2, the J call TRBJ1-5, with D perhaps TRBD1 (5 bases). The V gene's germline CDR1 is SGHTA and CDR2 FQGNSA. Trimming left V 2 bases short and J 2 bases short, with 13 bases between. This CDR3 is built from 16 residues.

Many counts were recorded for this clonotype. V is TRBV10-3 and J is TRBJ2-7, with D perhaps TRBD1 (5 bases). With 7 bases removed from V and 3 bases from J, the gap between germline ends came to 16 bases. The germline V gene encodes CDR1 ENHRY and CDR2 SYGVKD. This CDR3 has 14 amino acids. This CDR3 reads CAIIRTKKLYEQYF. CDR3 nucleotides: TGTGCCATCATAAGGACAAAAAAACTCTACGAGCAGTACTTC.

This clonotype was picked up a small number of times. This CDR3 reads CASRGKVHEQYF. CDR3 in DNA: TGTGCCAGCAGGGGGAAAGTCCACGAGCAGTACTTC. The chain joins TRBV2 to TRBJ2-7; D is uncertain. Germline assignment: CDR1 SNHLY and CDR2 FYNNEI. Trimming removed 6 bases from V and 5 bases from J, with 11 bases in between. The length of the CDR3 is 12 residues.

This clonotype was seen many times. The V gene is TRBV20-1, the J gene TRBJ2-2, with 9 positions matching TRBD2. CDR1 and CDR2 (germline): DFQATT, SNEGSKA (reference sequence). V was pared by 2 bases and J by 4 bases, with 5 bases of the junction left unmatched. The CDR3 has 15 residues. CDR3: CSARRAGGVTGELFF. CDR3 coding DNA: TGCAGTGCTAGACGAGCGGGAGGTGTCACCGGGGAGCTGTTTTTT.

The chain combines TRBV20-1 with TRBJ2-7; the D gene could be TRBD1 or TRBD2 (6 bases each). This CDR3 has 15 amino acids. Trimming stripped 4 bases from V and 4 bases from J, with 20 bases between. Per germline, CDR1 DFQATT and CDR2 SNEGSKA (reference sequence). The CDR3 nucleotides read TGCAGTGCTACACGAACGGAGGGGGGCGGATACGAGCAGTACTTC. Translated: CSATRTEGGGYEQYF.

This clonotype was counted many times. The chain joins TRBV29-1 to TRBJ2-5, with TRBD2 matching over 8 bases. CDR3 size: 14 residues. The germline CDR1 and CDR2 sequences are SQVTM and ANQGSEA. V lost 3 bases to trimming and J lost 5 bases; unmatched junction nucleotides: 8. The CDR3 nucleotides are TGCAGCGTTGATATTAGCGGGATTTTTGAGACCCAGTACTTC. It translates to CSVDISGIFETQYF.

The chain employs TRBV29-1 and TRBJ2-7; unclear D gene. The germline V gene encodes CDR1 SQVTM and CDR2 ANQGSEA. V gave up 3 bases and J gave up 2 bases, with 8 bases separating them. This CDR3 is 12 amino acids long. The CDR3: CSVEFRAYEQYF. DNA of the CDR3: TGCAGCGTTGAGTTCAGAGCCTACGAGCAGTACTTC.

This clonotype was counted ten times or more. The chain employs TRBV7-2 and TRBJ2-3; the match to TRBD1 covers 7 bases. Looked up from germline, CDR1 is SGHTA and CDR2 is FQGNSA. This CDR3 has 12 amino acids. Unmatched junction bases numbered 7, after V lost 5 bases and J lost 11 bases. The CDR3 DNA sequence: TGTGCCAGCAGCGCCTGGGGACAGAGGCAGTATTTT. Amino acid sequence: CASSAWGQRQYF.

This clonotype was observed many times. J is TRBJ2-1 and V is TRBV4-3; TRBD2 agrees at 13 bases. With V trimmed by 4 bases and J by 9 bases, 9 bases remained unmatched. The CDR3 spans 16 residues. Germline V gene sequence: CDR1 LGHNA, CDR2 YSLEER. This CDR3 is CASSPGLAGWGGEQFF. The CDR3 DNA reads as TGCGCCAGCAGCCCGGGACTAGCGGGGTGGGGTGGTGAGCAGTTCTTC.

This clonotype was recorded at least ten times. This rearrangement joins TRBV12-3 or TRBV12-4 to TRBJ2-4; D unclear. The CDR3 is 14 residues long. The V end was cut by 5 bases, the J end by 1 base, with 9 bases between. CDR3 in amino acids: CASSPTEAKNIQYF. The CDR3 bases are TGTGCCAGCAGTCCGACCGAGGCCAAAAACATTCAGTACTTC.

The rearrangement joins TRBV4-3 to TRBJ2-7; possibly TRBD2 for D (5 bases). The V end was cut by 0 bases, the J end by 2 bases, with 14 bases between. This CDR3 has 16 amino acids. Per germline, CDR1 LGHNA and CDR2 YSLEER. The CDR3: CASSQDSPPGAYEQYF. The CDR3 region has the DNA TGCGCCAGCAGCCAAGATAGTCCCCCCGGGGCCTACGAGCAGTACTTC.

The chain carries TRBV28 and TRBJ2-7; D is possibly TRBD1 (6 bases). The CDR3 sequence is 17 residues long. V was shortened by 8 bases and J by 0 bases, with 23 bases between the two germline ends. Germline values: CDR1 MDHEN, CDR2 SYDVKM. CDR3 coding DNA: TGTGCCAGCGCTCTAGCTGGGACACCTCCAAGCTCCTACGAGCAGTACTTC. Translating gives CASALAGTPPSSYEQYF.

The V and J genes are TRBV7-2 and TRBJ2-7; unclear D gene. V was clipped by 5 bases and J by 5 bases, with 19 bases between them. The CDR3 has 15 residues. The V gene's germline CDR1 is SGHTA and CDR2 FQGNSA. The CDR3 region is CASSPRTLRSDEQYF. The CDR3 DNA follows: TGTGCCAGCAGCCCCAGGACCCTGAGGAGCGACGAGCAGTACTTC. Full variable domain (outside the CDR3, taken from reference TRBV7-2 and TRBJ2-7): GAGVSQSPSNKVTEKGKDVELRCDPISGHTALYWYRQSLGQGLEFLIYFQGNSAPDKSGLPSDRFSAERTGGSVSTLTIQRTQQEDSAVYLCASSPRTLRSDEQYFGPGTRLTVT.

The chain joins TRBV10-3 to TRBJ2-7, with D possibly being TRBD1 (5 bases). The CDR3 has 12 amino acids. Trimming cost V 4 bases and J 5 bases, with 9 bases left between them. Germline assignment: CDR1 ENHRY and CDR2 SYGVKD. The CDR3: CAISGRVDEQYF. As DNA, the CDR3 is TGTGCCATCAGTGGCAGGGTGGACGAGCAGTACTTC.

This clonotype was found a few times. The rearrangement joins TRBV4-1 to TRBJ2-3; TRBD2 agrees at 11 bases. With 1 base clipped from V and 3 bases from J, the junction kept 6 bases outside the gene matches. Germline V gives CDR1 MGHRA, CDR2 YSYEKL. The CDR3 runs 17 residues. The CDR3 here is CASSQGVASGRTDTQYF. In DNA form, the CDR3 reads TGCGCCAGCAGCCAAGGCGTGGCTAGCGGGAGGACAGATACGCAGTATTTT.

This clonotype was observed at least ten times. V usage is TRBV28 and J usage is TRBJ2-1; no reliable D call. The CDR3 is made up of 13 amino acids. V was clipped by 6 bases and J by 2 bases, with 8 bases between them. CDR1 and CDR2 (germline): MDHEN, SYDVKM. For the CDR3, the DNA is TGTGCCAGCAGATCTGACGCCTACAATGAGCAGTTCTTC. It is translated as CASRSDAYNEQFF.

As concerns this clonotype: Since the CDR3 does not end with the conserved phenylalanine or tryptophan, this likely comes from a read error. The chain couples TRBV10-3 to TRBJ2-7; TRBD1 matches at 9 bases. The CDR3 has 15 residues. The trim removed 0 bases at V and 6 bases at J, leaving 6 bases unmatched. Germline V gives CDR1 ENHRY, CDR2 SYGVKD. The CDR3 coding sequence is TGTGCCATCAGTGAGTCGGGGACAGGGACGGGCGAGCAGTACCTC. Amino acids: CAISESGTGTGEQYL.

The rearrangement joins TRBV27 to TRBJ2-1; maybe TRBD1 (5 bases). With 4 bases removed from V and 4 bases from J, the gap between germline ends came to 14 bases. The CDR3 has 15 amino acids. In germline, CDR1 is MNHEY, CDR2 SMNVEV (reference sequence). The CDR3 protein is CASSSPTTGYNEQFF. CDR3 coding DNA: TGTGCCAGCAGTTCCCCAACAACAGGTTACAATGAGCAGTTCTTC.

This clonotype was seen more than once but under ten times. This chain uses TRBV12-3 or TRBV12-4 with TRBJ2-3, with D maybe TRBD2 (5 bases). The length of the CDR3 is 13 residues. V dropped 8 bases and J dropped 5 bases, with 14 bases sitting between them. CDR3 DNA: TGTGCCAGCGGGAGAGAACTGGGAGATACGCAGTATTTT. It is translated as CASGRELGDTQYF.

The chain uses TRBV29-1 and TRBJ2-2; TRBD1 agrees at 8 bases. Germline-derived CDR1 and CDR2 are SQVTM and ANQGSEA. The CDR3 is 15 residues long. V lost 6 bases, J lost 0 bases, and 6 bases stayed unmatched. In DNA, the CDR3 is TGCAGCGTGGGTCGGACAGGGACGAACACCGGGGAGCTGTTTTTT. Translation: CSVGRTGTNTGELFF.